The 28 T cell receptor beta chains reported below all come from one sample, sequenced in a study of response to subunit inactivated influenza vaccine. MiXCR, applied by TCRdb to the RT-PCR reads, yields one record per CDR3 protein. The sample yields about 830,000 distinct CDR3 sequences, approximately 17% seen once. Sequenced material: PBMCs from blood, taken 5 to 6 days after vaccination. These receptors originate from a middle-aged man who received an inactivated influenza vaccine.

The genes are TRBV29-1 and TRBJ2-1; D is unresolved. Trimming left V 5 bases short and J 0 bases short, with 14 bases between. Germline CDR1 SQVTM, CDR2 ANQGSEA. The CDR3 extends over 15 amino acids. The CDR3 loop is CSVKNKYSSYNEQFF. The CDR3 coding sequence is TGCAGCGTTAAAAACAAATATAGCTCCTACAATGAGCAGTTCTTC.

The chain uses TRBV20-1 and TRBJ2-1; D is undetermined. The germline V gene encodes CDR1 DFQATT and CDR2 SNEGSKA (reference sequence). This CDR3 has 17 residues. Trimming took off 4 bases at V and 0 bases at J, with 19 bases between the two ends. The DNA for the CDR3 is TGCAGTGCTAAGACCGGGCTTCTCGAGAGCTCCTACAATGAGCAGTTCTTC. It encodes CSAKTGLLESSYNEQFF.

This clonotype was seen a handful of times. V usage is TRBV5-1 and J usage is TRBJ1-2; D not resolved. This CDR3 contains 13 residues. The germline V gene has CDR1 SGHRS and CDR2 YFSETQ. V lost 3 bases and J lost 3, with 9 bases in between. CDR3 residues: CASSSTVDYGYTF. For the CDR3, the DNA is TGCGCCAGCAGCTCGACTGTGGACTATGGCTACACCTTC.

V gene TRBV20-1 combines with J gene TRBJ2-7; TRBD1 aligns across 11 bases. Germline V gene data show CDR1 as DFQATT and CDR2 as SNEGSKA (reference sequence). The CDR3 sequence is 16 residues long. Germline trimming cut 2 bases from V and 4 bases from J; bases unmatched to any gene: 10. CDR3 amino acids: CSARRTGGAFFYEQYF. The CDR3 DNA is TGCAGTGCTAGAAGGACAGGGGGCGCTTTTTTTTACGAGCAGTACTTC.

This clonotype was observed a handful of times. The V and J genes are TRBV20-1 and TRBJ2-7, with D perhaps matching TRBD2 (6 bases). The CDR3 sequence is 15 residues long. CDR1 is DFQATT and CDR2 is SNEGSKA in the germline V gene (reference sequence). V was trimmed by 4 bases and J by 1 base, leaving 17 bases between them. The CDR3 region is CSAITPGLRSYEQYF. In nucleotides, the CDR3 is TGCAGTGCTATTACACCGGGACTGAGATCCTACGAGCAGTACTTC.

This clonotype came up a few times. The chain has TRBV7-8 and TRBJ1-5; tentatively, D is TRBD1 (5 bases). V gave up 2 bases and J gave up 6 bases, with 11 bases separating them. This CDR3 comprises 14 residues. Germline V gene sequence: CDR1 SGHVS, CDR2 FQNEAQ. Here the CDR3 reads CASSLSLGVQPQHF. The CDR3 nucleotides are TGTGCCAGCAGCTTATCGTTAGGGGTTCAGCCCCAGCATTTT.

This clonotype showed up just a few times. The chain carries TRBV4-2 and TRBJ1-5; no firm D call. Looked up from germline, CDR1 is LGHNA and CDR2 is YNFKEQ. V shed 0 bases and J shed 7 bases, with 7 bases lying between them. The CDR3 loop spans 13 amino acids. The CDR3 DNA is TGTGCCAGCAGCCAAGAGGAAAGACAGCCCCAGCATTTT. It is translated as CASSQEERQPQHF.

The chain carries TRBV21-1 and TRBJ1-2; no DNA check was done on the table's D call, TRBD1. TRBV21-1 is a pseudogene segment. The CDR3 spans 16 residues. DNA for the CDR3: TGTGCCAGCAGCCCCAGGACAGGGCGGTCCGGGGGGGGCTACACCTTC. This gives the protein CASSPRTGRSGGGYTF.

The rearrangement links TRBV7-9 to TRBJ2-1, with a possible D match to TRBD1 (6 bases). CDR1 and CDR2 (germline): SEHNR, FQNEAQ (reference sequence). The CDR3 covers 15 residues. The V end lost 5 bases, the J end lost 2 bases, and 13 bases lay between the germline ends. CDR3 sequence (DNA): TGTGCCAGCAGCCTCAGGACAGCCACCTACAATGAGCAGTTCTTC. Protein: CASSLRTATYNEQFF. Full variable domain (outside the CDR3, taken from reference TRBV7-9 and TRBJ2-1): DTGVSQNPRHKITKRGQNVTFRCDPISEHNRLYWYRQTLGQGPEFLTYFQNEAQLEKSRLLSDRFSAERPKGSFSTLEIQRTEQGDSAMYLCASSLRTATYNEQFFGPGTRLTVL.

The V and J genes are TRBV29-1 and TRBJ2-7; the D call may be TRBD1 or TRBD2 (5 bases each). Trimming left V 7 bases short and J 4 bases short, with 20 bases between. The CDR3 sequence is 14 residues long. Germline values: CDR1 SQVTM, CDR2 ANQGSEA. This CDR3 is CSASVRGREYEQYF. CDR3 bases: TGCAGCGCAAGCGTTCGGGGCAGGGAGTACGAGCAGTACTTC.

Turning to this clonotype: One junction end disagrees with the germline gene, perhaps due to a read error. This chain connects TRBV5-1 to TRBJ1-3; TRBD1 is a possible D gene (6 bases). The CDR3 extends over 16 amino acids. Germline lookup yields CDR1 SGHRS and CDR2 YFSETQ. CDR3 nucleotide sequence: TGCGACAGCAGCGTGACGGGGGCGGCTTCTGGAAACACCATATATTTT. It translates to CDSSVTGAASGNTIYF.

DNA for the CDR3: TGCAGTGCTAGATACGGTAGCTCCTACAATGAGCAGTTCTTC. Translation gives CSARYGSSYNEQFF. This chain uses TRBV20-1 with TRBJ2-1, with D uncertain. There are 14 residues in the CDR3. Trimming removed 2 bases at V and 0 bases at J, with 8 bases between. The V gene's germline CDR1 is DFQATT and CDR2 SNEGSKA (reference sequence).

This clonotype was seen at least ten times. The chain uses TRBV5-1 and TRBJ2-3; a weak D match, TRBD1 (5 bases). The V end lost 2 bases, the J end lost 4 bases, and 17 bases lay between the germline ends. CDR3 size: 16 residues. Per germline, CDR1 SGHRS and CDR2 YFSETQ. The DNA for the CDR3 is TGCGCCAGCAGCTTCGACAGACCGCCCCGACCAGATACGCAGTATTTT. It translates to CASSFDRPPRPDTQYF.

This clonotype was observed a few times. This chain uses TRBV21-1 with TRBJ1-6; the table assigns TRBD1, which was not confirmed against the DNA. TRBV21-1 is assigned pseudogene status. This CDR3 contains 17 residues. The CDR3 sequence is CASSKVDRGEAKSPLHF. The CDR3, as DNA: TGTGCCAGCAGCAAAGTGGACAGGGGGGAAGCGAAATCACCCCTCCACTTT.

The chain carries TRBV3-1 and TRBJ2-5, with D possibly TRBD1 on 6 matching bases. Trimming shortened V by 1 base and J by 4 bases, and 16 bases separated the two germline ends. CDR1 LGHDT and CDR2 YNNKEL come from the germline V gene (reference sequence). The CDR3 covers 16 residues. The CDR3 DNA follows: TGTGCCAGCAGCCAAGTTGGGGGCCCCCTCCGAGAGACCCAGTACTTC. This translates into CASSQVGGPLRETQYF.

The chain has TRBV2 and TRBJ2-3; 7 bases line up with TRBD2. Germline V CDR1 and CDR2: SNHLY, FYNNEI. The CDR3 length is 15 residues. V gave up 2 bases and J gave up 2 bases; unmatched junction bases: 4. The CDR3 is CASSERTSPTDTQYF. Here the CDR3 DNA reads TGTGCCAGCAGTGAAAGGACTAGTCCCACAGATACGCAGTATTTT.

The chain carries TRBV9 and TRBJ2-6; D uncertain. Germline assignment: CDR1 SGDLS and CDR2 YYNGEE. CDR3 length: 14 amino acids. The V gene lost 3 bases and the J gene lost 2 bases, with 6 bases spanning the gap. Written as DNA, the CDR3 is TGTGCCAGCAGCGGACCCGCTGGGGCCAACGTCCTGACTTTC. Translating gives CASSGPAGANVLTF.

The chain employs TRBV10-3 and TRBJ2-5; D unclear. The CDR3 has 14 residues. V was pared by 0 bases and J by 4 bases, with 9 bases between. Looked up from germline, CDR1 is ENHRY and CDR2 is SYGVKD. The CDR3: CAISESITPETQYF. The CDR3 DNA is TGTGCCATCAGTGAGTCGATCACCCCAGAGACCCAGTACTTC.

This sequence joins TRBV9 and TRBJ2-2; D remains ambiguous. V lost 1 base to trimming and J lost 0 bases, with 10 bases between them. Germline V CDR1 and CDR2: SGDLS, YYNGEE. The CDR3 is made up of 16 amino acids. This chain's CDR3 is CASSVTLLSNTGELFF. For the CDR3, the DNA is TGTGCCAGCAGCGTAACGTTACTTTCGAACACCGGGGAGCTGTTTTTT.

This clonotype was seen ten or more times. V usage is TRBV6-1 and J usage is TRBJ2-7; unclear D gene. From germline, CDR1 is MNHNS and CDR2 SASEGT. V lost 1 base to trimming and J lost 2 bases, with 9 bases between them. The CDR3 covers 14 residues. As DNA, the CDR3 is TGTGCCAGCAGTGAAGGAGGCAGAACCTACGAGCAGTACTTC. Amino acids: CASSEGGRTYEQYF.

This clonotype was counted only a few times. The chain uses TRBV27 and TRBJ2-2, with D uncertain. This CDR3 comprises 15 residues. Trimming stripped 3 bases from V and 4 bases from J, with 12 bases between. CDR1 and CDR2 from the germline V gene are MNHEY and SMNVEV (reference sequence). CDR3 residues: CASSFQSTGTGELFF. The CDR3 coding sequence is TGTGCCAGCAGTTTTCAGAGCACCGGCACCGGGGAGCTGTTTTTT.

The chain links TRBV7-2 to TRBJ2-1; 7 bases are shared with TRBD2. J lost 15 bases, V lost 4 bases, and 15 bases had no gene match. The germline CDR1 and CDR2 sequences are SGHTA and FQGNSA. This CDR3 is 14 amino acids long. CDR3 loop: CASSSGLTKGAAFF. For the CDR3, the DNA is TGTGCCAGCAGCTCGGGACTAACTAAAGGGGCAGCGTTCTTC. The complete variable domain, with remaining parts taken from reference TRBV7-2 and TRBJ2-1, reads GAGVSQSPSNKVTEKGKDVELRCDPISGHTALYWYRQSLGQGLEFLIYFQGNSAPDKSGLPSDRFSAERTGGSVSTLTIQRTQQEDSAVYLCASSSGLTKGAAFFGPGTRLTVL.

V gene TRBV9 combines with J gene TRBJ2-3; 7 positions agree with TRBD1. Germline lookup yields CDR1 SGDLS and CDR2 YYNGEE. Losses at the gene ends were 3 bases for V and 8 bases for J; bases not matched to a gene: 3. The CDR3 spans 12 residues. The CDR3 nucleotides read TGTGCCAGCAGCGCCCGACAGGGTACGCAGTATTTT. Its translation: CASSARQGTQYF.

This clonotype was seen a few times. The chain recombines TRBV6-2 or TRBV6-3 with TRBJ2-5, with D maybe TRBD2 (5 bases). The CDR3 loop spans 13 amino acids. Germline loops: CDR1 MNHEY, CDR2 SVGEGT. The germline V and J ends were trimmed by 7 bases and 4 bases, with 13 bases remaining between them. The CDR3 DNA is TGTGCCAGCACTCACCCTGGGAGAGAGACCCAGTACTTC. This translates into CASTHPGRETQYF.

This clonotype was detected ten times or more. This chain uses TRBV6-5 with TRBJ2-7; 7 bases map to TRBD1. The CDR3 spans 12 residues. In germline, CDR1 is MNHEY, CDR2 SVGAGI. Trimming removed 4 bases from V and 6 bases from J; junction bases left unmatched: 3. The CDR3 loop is CASSSTGAEQYF. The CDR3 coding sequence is TGTGCCAGCAGTTCCACAGGGGCCGAGCAGTACTTC.

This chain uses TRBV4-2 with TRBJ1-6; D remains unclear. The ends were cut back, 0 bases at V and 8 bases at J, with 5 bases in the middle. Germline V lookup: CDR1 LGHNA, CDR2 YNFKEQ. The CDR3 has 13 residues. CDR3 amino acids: CASSQDVDSPLHF. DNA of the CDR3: TGTGCCAGCAGCCAAGATGTCGATTCACCCCTCCACTTT.

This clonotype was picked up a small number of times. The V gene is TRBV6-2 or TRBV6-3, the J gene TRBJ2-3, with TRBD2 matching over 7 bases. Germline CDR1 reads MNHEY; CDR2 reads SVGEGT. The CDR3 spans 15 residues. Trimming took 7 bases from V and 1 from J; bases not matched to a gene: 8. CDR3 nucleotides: TGTGCCAGCAAACCTCTAGCGGAGCGCACAGATACGCAGTATTTT. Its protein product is CASKPLAERTDTQYF.

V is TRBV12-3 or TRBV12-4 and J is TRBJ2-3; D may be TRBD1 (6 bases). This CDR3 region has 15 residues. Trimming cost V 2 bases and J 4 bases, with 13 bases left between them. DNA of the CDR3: TGTGCCAGCAGTTTACAAGCAGGGGCGGCAGATACGCAGTATTTT. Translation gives CASSLQAGAADTQYF.